One sample yielded the 17 T cell receptor beta chains listed below, sequenced in a study of blood T cell repertoires in COVID-19. Assay used: immunoSEQ multiplex PCR; TCRdb lists only in-frame clones, some missing. The sample records 200,000 to 250,000 clones, 70% to 90% being singletons. The specimen sequenced was peripheral blood. The receptor set was obtained from a woman aged 40 to 50 with acute or convalescent COVID-19.

The chain carries TRBV2 and TRBJ1-1; D might be TRBD1 (5 bases). Germline CDR1 reads SNHLY; CDR2 reads FYNNEI. Trimming left V 7 bases short and J 4 bases short, with 10 bases between. The CDR3 loop spans 12 amino acids. The CDR3 is CASMGGSTEAFF. CDR3 bases: TGTGCCAGCATGGGGGGAAGCACTGAAGCTTTCTTT. The whole variable domain, filled in from reference TRBV2 and TRBJ1-1, reads EPEVTQTPSHQVTQMGQEVILRCVPISNHLYFYWYRQILGQKVEFLVSFYNNEISEKSEIFDDQFSVERPDGSNFTLKIRSTKLEDSAMYFCASMGGSTEAFFGQGTRLTVV.

V and J are TRBV28 and TRBJ1-2; 7 nucleotides agree with TRBD1. This CDR3 spans 15 amino acids. J lost 4 bases, V lost 3 bases, and 8 bases had no gene match. Per germline, CDR1 MDHEN and CDR2 SYDVKM. The CDR3 coding sequence is TGTGCCAGCAGTTTTCGGGACAGAGCTTTCTATGGCTACACCTTC. This gives the protein CASSFRDRAFYGYTF.

The chain combines TRBV5-1 with TRBJ1-4, with D tentatively TRBD1 (6 bases). Trimming stripped 0 bases from V and 3 bases from J, with 12 bases between. The germline CDR1 and CDR2 sequences are SGHRS and YFSETQ. This CDR3 contains 16 residues. CDR3 nucleotides: TGCGCCAGCAGCTTGGCCGGCGACAGGCCTAATGAAAAACTGTTTTTT. Its translation: CASSLAGDRPNEKLFF. Filled out from reference TRBV5-1 and TRBJ1-4, the complete variable domain reads KAGVTQTPRYLIKTRGQQVTLSCSPISGHRSVSWYQQTPGQGLQFLFEYFSETQRNKGNFPGRFSGRQFSNSRSEMNVSTLELGDSALYLCASSLAGDRPNEKLFFGSGTQLSVL.

The chain joins TRBV18 to TRBJ1-2; D ambiguous. The CDR3 runs 15 residues. Trimming stripped 5 bases from V and 8 bases from J, with 21 bases between. CDR1 is KGHSH, CDR2 LQKENI, per germline. CDR3 protein: CASSTNLIGDQGYTF. The CDR3 DNA is TGTGCCAGCTCAACTAACTTAATCGGTGATCAGGGCTACACCTTC.

The chain has TRBV6-5 and TRBJ2-7, with D possibly TRBD2 on 6 matching bases. There are 14 residues in the CDR3. Trimming shortened V by 6 bases and J by 0 bases, and 12 bases separated the two germline ends. Germline-derived CDR1 and CDR2 are MNHEY and SVGAGI. CDR3 region: CASSYDGSSYEQYV. DNA for the CDR3: TGTGCCAGCAGCTATGACGGGAGCTCCTACGAGCAGTACGTC.

The chain couples TRBV7-2 to TRBJ1-6; possibly TRBD1 for D (6 bases). The CDR3 is made up of 14 amino acids. Trimming stripped 1 base from V and 8 bases from J, with 9 bases between. Looked up from germline, CDR1 is SGHTA and CDR2 is FQGNSA. The CDR3 DNA sequence: TGTGCCAGCAGCTTAGGGCAGGGGTATTCACCCCTCCACTTT. It is translated as CASSLGQGYSPLHF.

The chain has TRBV7-2 and TRBJ2-3, with a weak D call TRBD2 (5 bases). Trimming cost V 1 base and J 4 bases, with 9 bases left between them. The CDR3 is 14 residues long. Germline V gene data show CDR1 as SGHTA and CDR2 as FQGNSA. The CDR3 nucleotides read TGTGCCAGCAGCTTAGGCGGTAGCGCAGATACGCAGTATTTT. This gives the protein CASSLGGSADTQYF.

The chain combines TRBV5-1 with TRBJ2-5, with 8 bases that match TRBD2. Germline CDR1 and CDR2: SGHRS and YFSETQ. CDR3 length equals 15 residues. After removal of 0 bases from V and 2 bases from J, the junction contained 3 bases not matched to a gene. The CDR3, as DNA: TGCGCCAGCAGCTTGGTGGGACTAGTGCAAGAGACCCAGTACTTC. Its translation is CASSLVGLVQETQYF.

The gene calls are TRBV9 and TRBJ2-5; 9 bases align to TRBD2. Trimming at V came to 4 bases and at J to 10 bases, leaving 11 bases not matched to a gene. CDR1 is SGDLS and CDR2 is YYNGEE in the germline V gene. The CDR3 is made up of 14 amino acids. The CDR3 spells CASSSGLATSFQYF. The CDR3 DNA sequence: TGTGCCAGCAGCAGCGGACTAGCGACGTCCTTCCAGTACTTC.

This clone was seen just once. The CDR3 bases are TGTGCCAGCAGTGACGATGGGGGGACTAATGAAAAACTGTTTTTT. Amino acids: CASSDDGGTNEKLFF. The chain employs TRBV25-1 and TRBJ1-4; the D gene is possibly TRBD1 (5 bases). CDR1 and CDR2 from the germline V gene are MGHDK and SYGVNS. V was trimmed by 3 bases and J by 2 bases, leaving 10 bases between them. This CDR3 region has 15 residues.

This chain joins TRBV7-2 and TRBJ2-5; D is perhaps TRBD1 (7 bases). Trimming took off 5 bases at V and 4 bases at J, with 20 bases between the two ends. This CDR3 is built from 16 residues. Germline V gene sequence: CDR1 SGHTA, CDR2 FQGNSA. In nucleotides, the CDR3 is TGTGCCAGCAGCCCTACCCAGGGGGGAGTGGGAGAGACCCAGTACTTC. Translating it yields CASSPTQGGVGETQYF.

The chain joins TRBV12-5 to TRBJ1-1, with TRBD1 as a possible D gene (6 bases). Trimming left V 2 bases short and J 4 bases short, with 20 bases between. Germline CDR1 is LGHNT and CDR2 is FRNRAP. The CDR3 extends over 17 amino acids. The DNA of the CDR3 is TGTGCTAGTGGTTTGAACCCTGGGGCAGGGGAAAGCACTGAAGCTTTCTTT. Its protein product is CASGLNPGAGESTEAFF.

The chain joins TRBV7-9 to TRBJ1-6; D unresolved. With 4 bases removed from V and 0 bases from J, the gap between germline ends came to 7 bases. This CDR3 contains 15 residues. Germline assignment: CDR1 SEHNR and CDR2 FQNEAQ (reference sequence). CDR3 region: CASSSRSSYNSPLHF. For the CDR3, the DNA is TGTGCCAGCAGCTCCAGAAGCTCCTATAATTCACCCCTCCACTTT. The full variable domain, completed using reference TRBV7-9 and TRBJ1-6, is DTGVSQNPRHKITKRGQNVTFRCDPISEHNRLYWYRQTLGQGPEFLTYFQNEAQLEKSRLLSDRFSAERPKGSFSTLEIQRTEQGDSAMYLCASSSRSSYNSPLHFGNGTRLTVT.

The rearrangement uses TRBV2 and TRBJ1-1; the D gene is possibly TRBD1 (5 bases). CDR1 and CDR2 (germline): SNHLY, FYNNEI. The CDR3 runs to 14 residues. V lost 2 bases and J 1 base, leaving 8 bases between the germline ends. CDR3 sequence (DNA): TGTGCCAGCAGTGAATTTGGGGCGAACACTGAAGCTTTCTTT. Amino acids: CASSEFGANTEAFF.

The chain couples TRBV5-1 to TRBJ2-3, with 11 bases identical to TRBD2. The CDR3 is 16 residues long. CDR1 is SGHRS and CDR2 is YFSETQ in the germline V gene. Trimming cost V 4 bases and J 2 bases; bases outside gene matches: 6. The CDR3 region has the DNA TGCGCCAGCAGCACCCTAGCGGGGGGCGTCACAGATACGCAGTATTTT. Translation gives CASSTLAGGVTDTQYF.

The chain has TRBV5-1 and TRBJ1-1; TRBD1 matches 12 bases. The CDR3 length is 20 residues. V was pared by 4 bases and J by 0 bases, with 16 bases of the junction left unmatched. Germline V CDR1 and CDR2: SGHRS, YFSETQ. The CDR3 region is CASSAKWGQGALLMNTEAFF. The DNA for the CDR3 is TGCGCCAGCAGCGCCAAATGGGGACAGGGGGCTCTGCTGATGAACACTGAAGCTTTCTTT.

The chain links TRBV6-5 to TRBJ1-2; a weak D match, TRBD1 (6 bases). Trimming shortened V by 5 bases and J by 10 bases, and 23 bases separated the two germline ends. Germline lookup yields CDR1 MNHEY and CDR2 SVGAGI. The CDR3 runs to 15 residues. CDR3 sequence: CASSRDTGTSMDYTF. CDR3 bases: TGTGCCAGCAGTCGCGACACGGGGACATCGATGGACTACACCTTC.